The 18 T cell receptor beta chains below come from one sample, sequenced in a study of spatial heterogeneity in lung cancer. TCRdb independently ran MiXCR on the 5' RACE reads; one entry per CDR3 protein. The sample records about 95,000 distinct CDR3 sequences, roughly 10% being singletons. Time point noted: sample taken at primary tumor resection. The sequenced material consisted of unsorted whole RNA from tumor, nontumor lung or frozen PBMC. The sequences come from PBMCs, collected at surgery. Receptors were obtained from a male donor with early-stage non-small cell lung cancer.

In its sample, this clonotype was seen a few times. This chain links TRBV28 with TRBJ2-1, with 10 bases lining up with TRBD1. The trim removed 2 bases at V and 6 bases at J, leaving 4 bases unmatched. The CDR3 consists of 15 residues. The germline gives CDR1 MDHEN, CDR2 SYDVKM. The CDR3 region has the DNA TGTGCCAGCAGTTTAGCCGGGACAGGGGTCAATGAGCAGTTCTTC. This encodes CASSLAGTGVNEQFF.

This clonotype was detected ten times or more. The chain has TRBV27 and TRBJ2-7; D is uncertain. Trimming took 0 bases from V and 6 from J, leaving 6 bases between them. CDR1 and CDR2 from the germline V gene are MNHEY and SMNVEV (reference sequence). The CDR3 loop spans 12 amino acids. Here the CDR3 DNA reads TGTGCCAGCAGTTTATCGGGATTCGAGCAGTACTTC. It yields the protein CASSLSGFEQYF.

The rearrangement links TRBV10-3 to TRBJ2-7; D is tentatively TRBD1 or TRBD2 (5 bases each). In germline, CDR1 is ENHRY, CDR2 SYGVKD. The CDR3 length is 15 residues. V lost 5 bases to trimming and J lost 0 bases, with 14 bases between them. The CDR3 DNA reads as TGTGCCATCAGTTTCGGGACGCTCAGCTCCTACGAGCAGTACTTC. This sequence encodes CAISFGTLSSYEQYF.

The chain links TRBV5-1 to TRBJ2-3, with a possible D match to TRBD1 (6 bases). Trimming removed 4 bases from V and 5 bases from J, with 17 bases in between. CDR1 is SGHRS, CDR2 YFSETQ, per germline. This CDR3 comprises 15 residues. The CDR3 DNA reads as TGCGCCAGCAGCCCGGGACAAGGGGCGGGAGATACGCAGTATTTT. It specifies CASSPGQGAGDTQYF.

This clonotype was picked up many times. The chain links TRBV29-1 to TRBJ2-7, with D perhaps TRBD1 (6 bases). The CDR3 is made up of 12 amino acids. The V end lost 6 bases, the J end lost 6 bases, and 15 bases lay between the germline ends. The germline gives CDR1 SQVTM, CDR2 ANQGSEA. The CDR3, as DNA: TGCAGCGTCGCCAGGGACAACGGCGAGCAGTACTTC. The encoded protein is CSVARDNGEQYF.

The CDR3, as DNA: TGTGCCAGCAGTTTATCCCCGGGACGGGTGGGGACTGAAGCTTTCTTT. Encoded protein: CASSLSPGRVGTEAFF. The gene calls are TRBV27 and TRBJ1-1; possible D gene TRBD1, 5 bases. Germline V gives CDR1 MNHEY, CDR2 SMNVEV (reference sequence). V was pared by 0 bases and J by 5 bases, with 16 bases between. The CDR3 spans 16 residues.

This clonotype has a count of ten or more. This chain joins TRBV7-2 and TRBJ2-4; D remains unclear. V was pared by 1 base and J by 0 bases, with 13 bases between. CDR1 and CDR2 from the germline V gene are SGHTA and FQGNSA. The CDR3 loop spans 17 amino acids. CDR3 region: CASSLGYSSIAKNIQYF. The CDR3 nucleotides read TGTGCCAGCAGCTTAGGTTACTCTTCTATAGCCAAAAACATTCAGTACTTC. The whole variable domain, filled in from reference TRBV7-2 and TRBJ2-4, reads GAGVSQSPSNKVTEKGKDVELRCDPISGHTALYWYRQSLGQGLEFLIYFQGNSAPDKSGLPSDRFSAERTGGSVSTLTIQRTQQEDSAVYLCASSLGYSSIAKNIQYFGAGTRLSVL.

This clonotype was observed a few times. This chain connects TRBV15 to TRBJ2-1; 9 bases map to TRBD2. The CDR3 has 17 residues. Germline lookup yields CDR1 LNHNV and CDR2 YYDKDF (reference sequence). V gave up 1 base and J gave up 7 bases; unmatched junction bases: 11. CDR3 in amino acids: CATSRAGGVAGVNEQFF. CDR3 in DNA: TGTGCCACCAGCAGAGCAGGTGGGGTAGCGGGAGTTAATGAGCAGTTCTTC.

This clonotype occurred many times. The chain employs TRBV20-1 and TRBJ1-1; the D is unclear. Trimming left V 5 bases short and J 7 bases short, with 5 bases between. CDR1 and CDR2 (germline): DFQATT, SNEGSKA (reference sequence). The CDR3 has 9 amino acids. The CDR3 DNA sequence: TGCAGTGCTGGCAGTGAAGCTTTCTTT. Residues: CSAGSEAFF.

The chain has TRBV24-1 and TRBJ2-3; 7 bases are a match to TRBD1. Germline V gene data show CDR1 as KGHDR and CDR2 as SFDVKD. The junction had 4 bases not matched to a gene; V was cut back by 4 bases and J by 1 base. The CDR3 is 15 residues long. CDR3 DNA sequence: TGTGCCACCAGTGACTCCGGGACAGGCACAGATACGCAGTATTTT. It codes for CATSDSGTGTDTQYF.

The chain couples TRBV10-3 to TRBJ2-3; 8 bases align to TRBD1. Germline lookup yields CDR1 ENHRY and CDR2 SYGVKD. The CDR3 sequence is 13 residues long. V lost 3 bases and J lost 8; bases outside the gene matches: 4. DNA of the CDR3: TGTGCCATCAGTGACCTTGACAGGGGTACGCAGTATTTT. This sequence encodes CAISDLDRGTQYF.

This clonotype was counted a few times. The chain employs TRBV24-1 and TRBJ2-7, with D perhaps matching TRBD2 (7 bases). Trimming removed 4 bases at V and 4 bases at J, with 25 bases between. CDR1 is KGHDR, CDR2 SFDVKD, per germline. This CDR3 has 18 residues. CDR3 protein: CATSDPVGGRAFRYEQYF. The CDR3 DNA is TGTGCCACCAGTGACCCTGTAGGGGGGAGGGCTTTTCGGTACGAGCAGTACTTC.

Notes on this clonotype: The junction departs from germline at one end; a sequencing error may be responsible. The chain recombines TRBV10-3 with TRBJ2-2, with D hard to call. This CDR3 has 16 amino acids. Germline CDR1 reads ENHRY; CDR2 reads SYGVKD. In DNA, the CDR3 is TGTGCCATCAGTCCCGACGGCCAGTCCAACATCGGGGAGCTGTTTTTT. Translated, it gives CAISPDGQSNIGELFF.

A word on this clonotype: The germline gene is not matched at one end of the junction; a read error may be the cause. V gene TRBV3-1 combines with J gene TRBJ2-7; the match to TRBD2 covers 7 bases. The CDR3 is made up of 15 amino acids. The V gene's germline CDR1 is LGHDT and CDR2 YNNKEL (reference sequence). CDR3 sequence (DNA): TGTGTCAGCTCCTGGTTGGGAGGGGTGACCTACGAGCAGTACTTC. Its protein product is CVSSWLGGVTYEQYF.

This chain joins TRBV5-1 and TRBJ2-7; possible D gene TRBD1, 6 bases. CDR1 SGHRS and CDR2 YFSETQ come from the germline V gene. The CDR3 is 15 amino acids. V was cut by 0 bases and J by 0 bases, with 10 bases left in between. This CDR3 reads CASSLAQGISYEQYF. As DNA, the CDR3 is TGCGCCAGCAGCTTGGCGCAGGGGATCTCCTACGAGCAGTACTTC.

This clonotype was observed at least ten times. The chain links TRBV20-1 to TRBJ1-2, with 8 nucleotides matching TRBD1. Germline V gene lookup returns CDR1 DFQATT and CDR2 SNEGSKA (reference sequence). The V segment lost 3 bases and the J segment 0 bases; nucleotides outside the gene matches: 6. The length of the CDR3 is 15 residues. CDR3 region: CSARDGQGPNYGYTF. The CDR3, as DNA: TGCAGTGCTAGGGACGGACAGGGCCCTAACTATGGCTACACCTTC.

This clonotype has a count of ten or more. The chain couples TRBV7-2 to TRBJ2-1, with 8 bases lining up with TRBD2. Germline loops: CDR1 SGHTA, CDR2 FQGNSA. V gave up 4 bases and J gave up 8 bases; unmatched junction bases: 16. The CDR3 totals 17 residues. CDR3 nucleotide sequence: TGTGCCAGCAGCTCACAGGGAACGGGGGGGCCCTTCGATGAGCAGTTCTTC. Amino acid sequence: CASSSQGTGGPFDEQFF. The variable domain in full, with the rest retrieved from reference TRBV7-2 and TRBJ2-1, is GAGVSQSPSNKVTEKGKDVELRCDPISGHTALYWYRQSLGQGLEFLIYFQGNSAPDKSGLPSDRFSAERTGGSVSTLTIQRTQQEDSAVYLCASSSQGTGGPFDEQFFGPGTRLTVL.

This chain joins TRBV20-1 and TRBJ1-1, with D possibly matching TRBD1 (5 bases). Trimming removed 0 bases from V and 1 base from J, with 9 bases in between. The CDR3 spans 14 residues. CDR1 is DFQATT, CDR2 SNEGSKA, per germline (reference sequence). CDR3 loop: CSARDPGRNTEAFF. CDR3 sequence (DNA): TGCAGTGCTAGAGACCCGGGGCGGAACACTGAAGCTTTCTTT.